The sequence of this T cell receptor (beta chain) was determined in a study of identical twins (dated by TCRdb to about 2016). Notes on the research overall: To test whether fetal clonotypes persist, this study deep-sequenced TCR alpha and beta repertoires from monozygotic twins, from unrelated adults of various ages, and from cord blood. Replicate twin experiments were performed at different times using different library preparation protocols to rule out contamination.

This clonotype was detected only a few times. The clone's antigen remains unknown. Base qualities are not provided; no much larger clone lies one nucleotide away. The library was built by means of 5' RACE. Reads for this sample came from an Illumina HiSeq 2000. Template switching added a universal primer binding site, and the final cDNA carried a unique molecular identifier that allowed TCR cDNA molecules to be counted accurately. Specific primers in the conserved constant-segment region were used to synthesize first-strand cDNA for TCR alpha and beta chains. To control for contamination, every cDNA library was double barcoded, receiving both a SMART-Mk sample barcode and Illumina barcodes. TruSeq adapter sequences along with Illumina sample barcodes were introduced in two successive PCR steps. The TCR alpha and beta cDNA libraries were sequenced on the Illumina HiSeq platform using custom primers. The original pipeline was this. MiGEC was used to process raw reads and extract unique molecular identifiers, and MiXCR was used to find CDR3 positions. Recombination models were inferred per individual with the repgenHMM and IGoR tools using an EM algorithm. The analysis of shared clonotypes was done with the tcR package in R, with sharing normalized by the product of cloneset sizes. Out-of-frame nonproductive sequences were analyzed to study raw recombination free of thymic and clonal selection effects. In-frame beta chains were kept once TCRdb had trimmed the public reads at Q25 with fastp and called clones with MiXCR. Entries are consolidated by CDR3 protein sequence, retaining the most common genes and DNA. TCRdb's processing, not the authors' own work, is the source of the V and J calls. This sample lists a few hundred thousand distinct CDR3 sequences; 10% to 13% were detected once. 9% to 10% of the sample comes from the top ten.

Counted from cysteine to phenylalanine, this CDR3 has 17 amino acids. The DNA shown is the 51-base CDR3, in frame from base 1. V is cut by 1 base and J by 4 bases, and the space between the germline ends is 16 bases. In the germline V gene (reference sequence), CDR1 corresponds to SEHNR and CDR2 to FQNEAQ. All donors were healthy Caucasians. Using Miltenyi CD45RO+ enrichment and human naive T-cell isolation kits, memory (CD45RO+) and naive T cells were isolated from PBMC. Beyond this particular receptor, the publication reports: Abundant cord blood beta clonotypes carried fewer insertions; young adult naive repertoires showed a weaker similar trend, while memory repertoires showed none. Excess twin sharing in beta out-of-frame sequences was weaker because fewer shared sequences lowered the signal-to-noise ratio. Out-of-frame TCR alpha sharing in monozygotic twins was systematically underestimated by recombination models, whereas sharing between unrelated individuals was in agreement with the recombination models. Because the same donors could not be followed over many years, the conclusions relied on cross-sectional statistical analysis. Out-of-frame TCR alpha sequences shared between twins showed an excess of low generation-probability sequences compared with coincidental sharing between unrelated individuals. Zero-insertion analyses could be partly confounded by invariant T cells such as MAIT and iNKT, although diverse VJ usage argued against such confounding for most clonotypes.

The rearrangement joined TRBV7-9 to TRBJ1-4; matching of 6 bases hints at TRBD1 as the D gene. The receptor was isolated from a man in his fifties in good health. The material sequenced was memory T cells sorted from blood. In the paper's terms, the cell subset or site label means: CD45RO+ enriched T cells. The CDR3 in this case is CASSLEVWQGFNEKLFF. The nucleotide sequence is given as TGTGCCAGCAGCTTAGAAGTATGGCAGGGGTTTAATGAAAAACTGTTTTTT. The CDR3, completed at both ends by the reference TRBV7-9 and TRBJ1-4 genes, gives the full variable domain DTGVSQNPRHKITKRGQNVTFRCDPISEHNRLYWYRQTLGQGPEFLTYFQNEAQLEKSRLLSDRFSAERPKGSFSTLEIQRTEQGDSAMYLCASSLEVWQGFNEKLFFGSGTQLSVL.